Below, 19 T cell receptor beta chains from the same sample are listed, as sequenced in a study of blood T cell repertoires in COVID-19. TCRdb keeps only in-frame clones here, not all; method: immunoSEQ multiplex PCR. This sample carries about 380,000 clones, 70% to 90% of them seen once, and the ten largest clones take approximately 1.2%. Sequencing was carried out using PBMCs or T cells enriched from blood (not recorded which). Every receptor here comes from a woman aged 18-30 years who had recovered from COVID-19.

V and J are TRBV19 and TRBJ1-2; 8 bases map to TRBD1. Per the germline V gene, CDR1 is LNHDA and CDR2 is SQIVND (reference sequence). The CDR3 covers 14 residues. The ends lost 1 base at V and 6 bases at J; junction bases unmatched: 4. The CDR3 reads CASSIGTGKDGYTF. The DNA for the CDR3 is TGTGCCAGTAGTATAGGGACAGGGAAGGATGGCTACACCTTC.

The chain is built from TRBV7-3 and TRBJ2-7; 9 bases match TRBD1. V gave up 5 bases and J gave up 4 bases; unmatched junction bases: 9. CDR1 and CDR2 from the germline V gene are SGHTA and FQGTGA. The CDR3 has 15 residues. In nucleotides, the CDR3 is TGTGCCAGCAGCCCAGGTGGGACAGGGCGGTACGAGCAGTACTTC. Encoded protein: CASSPGGTGRYEQYF.

The chain is built from TRBV4-1 and TRBJ2-7, with a possible D match to TRBD1 (6 bases). The CDR3 sequence is 15 residues long. Germline CDR1 and CDR2: MGHRA and YSYEKL. V shed 1 base and J shed 3 bases, with 13 bases lying between them. The CDR3 loop is CASSQVPGAGYEQYF. CDR3 DNA: TGCGCCAGCAGCCAAGTCCCAGGGGCCGGCTACGAGCAGTACTTC.

The chain carries TRBV3-1 (or the pseudogene TRBV3-2) and TRBJ2-2; no clear D. This CDR3 is 16 amino acids long. V lost 2 bases and J 0 bases, leaving 10 bases between the germline ends. Germline V CDR1 and CDR2: LGHDT, YNNKEL (reference sequence). CDR3 in amino acids: CASSQPWASNTGELFF. The DNA for the CDR3 is TGTGCCAGCAGCCAACCATGGGCGTCGAACACCGGGGAGCTGTTTTTT.

J is TRBJ1-1 and V is TRBV28; D is undetermined. The CDR3 runs 16 residues. CDR1 and CDR2 (germline): MDHEN, SYDVKM. V shed 8 bases and J shed 0 bases, with 19 bases lying between them. This chain's CDR3 is CASGMWSGSMNTEAFF. CDR3 DNA: TGTGCCAGCGGGATGTGGTCGGGGAGCATGAACACTGAAGCTTTCTTT. Filled out from reference TRBV28 and TRBJ1-1, the complete variable domain reads DVKVTQSSRYLVKRTGEKVFLECVQDMDHENMFWYRQDPGLGLRLIYFSYDVKMKEKGDIPEGYSVSREKKERFSLILESASTNQTSMYLCASGMWSGSMNTEAFFGQGTRLTVV.

The chain carries TRBV4-1 and TRBJ1-5, with D hard to call. Germline V gene sequence: CDR1 MGHRA, CDR2 YSYEKL. The V end lost 3 bases, the J end lost 6 bases, and 15 bases lay between the germline ends. The CDR3 covers 15 residues. Here the CDR3 DNA reads TGCGCCAGCAGCCAGCTCGGAGGGATTGGTCAGCCCCAGCATTTT. This gives the protein CASSQLGGIGQPQHF.

The V gene is TRBV18, the J gene TRBJ1-2; D is perhaps TRBD1 (6 bases). The V gene's germline CDR1 is KGHSH and CDR2 LQKENI. Trimming took off 3 bases at V and 2 bases at J, with 7 bases between the two ends. This CDR3 is built from 13 residues. The CDR3 sequence is CASSPGTNYGYTF. Here the CDR3 DNA reads TGTGCCAGCTCACCGGGGACAAACTATGGCTACACCTTC.

This chain joins TRBV4-1 and TRBJ2-5; D might be TRBD1 (6 bases). Trimming left V 1 base short and J 1 base short, with 16 bases between. Germline V lookup: CDR1 MGHRA, CDR2 YSYEKL. The CDR3 consists of 17 residues. The CDR3 spells CASSQGNRVGGQETQYF. CDR3 coding DNA: TGCGCCAGCAGCCAAGGAAACAGGGTAGGGGGCCAAGAGACCCAGTACTTC.

The chain employs TRBV5-1 and TRBJ1-1; the D gene is possibly TRBD1 (5 bases). This CDR3 comprises 13 residues. Between the trimmed V and J ends, which lost 6 bases and 1 base, there was a span of 10 bases. CDR1 is SGHRS and CDR2 is YFSETQ in the germline V gene. CDR3 residues: CASKRGWNTEAFF. The CDR3 DNA reads as TGCGCCAGCAAACGGGGGTGGAACACTGAAGCTTTCTTT.

This sequence joins TRBV11-3 and TRBJ2-2; TRBD2 is a possible D gene (5 bases). Trimming pared 5 bases from V and 7 bases from J, leaving 5 bases between. Germline CDR1 is SGHNT and CDR2 is YENEEA. The CDR3 loop spans 11 amino acids. Here the CDR3 reads CASSGGGELFF. The CDR3 DNA reads as TGTGCCAGCAGCGGAGGCGGGGAGCTGTTTTTT. Full variable domain (outside the CDR3, taken from reference TRBV11-3 and TRBJ2-2): EAGVVQSPRYKIIEKKQPVAFWCNPISGHNTLYWYLQNLGQGPELLIRYENEEAVDDSQLPKDRFSAERLKGVDSTLKIQPAELGDSAVYLCASSGGGELFFGEGSRLTVL.

The chain joins TRBV3-1 (or the pseudogene TRBV3-2) to TRBJ1-2; 9 positions match TRBD1. Germline-derived CDR1 and CDR2 are LGHDT and YNNKEL (reference sequence). V lost 3 bases and J lost 2; bases outside the gene matches: 13. This CDR3 is 18 amino acids long. The CDR3 bases are TGTGCCAGCAGCCACCAATGGGACAGGGAGGCCCAAAACTATGGCTACACCTTC. Its protein is CASSHQWDREAQNYGYTF.

The J gene is TRBJ2-7, the V gene TRBV5-1, with 9 bases fitting TRBD1. CDR1 and CDR2 (germline): SGHRS, YFSETQ. V lost 2 bases to trimming and J lost 5 bases; unmatched junction nucleotides: 5. This CDR3 is 14 amino acids long. The CDR3 DNA follows: TGCGCCAGCAGCTTACTCACAGGGGGCGACGAGCAGTACTTC. Protein: CASSLLTGGDEQYF.

V and J are TRBV5-6 and TRBJ1-1; no reliable D call. This CDR3 is 13 amino acids long. V dropped 4 bases and J dropped 0 bases, with 7 bases sitting between them. Germline lookup yields CDR1 SGHDT and CDR2 YYEEEE. The CDR3 nucleotides are TGTGCCAGCAGCCCAGTCCTGAACACTGAAGCTTTCTTT. Encoded protein: CASSPVLNTEAFF.

Concerning this clone itself: Additional DNA sequences in this sample encode the identical CDR3. The chain is built from TRBV11-2 and TRBJ1-1, with no clear D. Germline loops: CDR1 SGHAT, CDR2 FQNNGV. The CDR3 loop spans 13 amino acids. With 1 base removed from V and 2 bases from J, the gap between germline ends came to 5 bases. CDR3 in DNA: TGTGCCAGCAGCTTAGGTTCAAACACTGAAGCTTTCTTT. It encodes CASSLGSNTEAFF.

The V call is TRBV3-1 (or the pseudogene TRBV3-2), the J call TRBJ1-1; 9 bases fit TRBD1. J lost 5 bases, V lost 1 base, and 5 bases had no gene match. This CDR3 region has 15 residues. In germline, CDR1 is LGHDT, CDR2 YNNKEL (reference sequence). The CDR3 bases are TGTGCCAGCAGCCAAGGGGGACAGGGAAGGACTGAAGCTTTCTTT. Its protein product is CASSQGGQGRTEAFF.

The rearrangement joins TRBV28 to TRBJ1-4, with 8 bases fitting TRBD1. V shed 9 bases and J 4 bases; nucleotides not matched to a gene: 4. The CDR3 has 13 amino acids. The germline CDR1 and CDR2 sequences are MDHEN and SYDVKM. Here the CDR3 DNA reads TGTGCCAGTAAGACAGGGGTTAATGAAAAACTGTTTTTT. Its protein product is CASKTGVNEKLFF.

The V and J genes are TRBV7-3 and TRBJ2-5; 12 bases fit TRBD2. V dropped 2 bases and J dropped 5; count of bases not matched to a gene: 3. Germline lookup yields CDR1 SGHTA and CDR2 FQGTGA. The CDR3 extends over 15 amino acids. The CDR3 DNA sequence: TGTGCCAGCAGCTTATCTAGCGGGGGGGTTGAGACCCAGTACTTC. Its translation: CASSLSSGGVETQYF.

Written as DNA, the CDR3 is TGTGCCAGTAGTATTTATCTTGGTGAGGGGGCCTGGGGCTATGGCTACACCTTC. Residues: CASSIYLGEGAWGYGYTF. V usage is TRBV19 and J usage is TRBJ1-2; 7 nucleotides match TRBD1. CDR3 length: 18 amino acids. CDR1 and CDR2 from the germline V gene are LNHDA and SQIVND (reference sequence). Unmatched junction bases numbered 17, after V lost 3 bases and J lost 4 bases. Drawing the rest from reference TRBV19 and TRBJ1-2, the complete variable domain is DGGITQSPKYLFRKEGQNVTLSCEQNLNHDAMYWYRQDPGQGLRLIYYSQIVNDFQKGDIAEGYSVSREKKESFPLTVTSAQKNPTAFYLCASSIYLGEGAWGYGYTFGSGTRLTVV.

DNA of the CDR3: TGTGCCAGCAGCTTATTGGGACTAGCGGGGTCCTCCTACAATGAGCAGTTCTTC. Protein: CASSLLGLAGSSYNEQFF. The chain has TRBV7-6 and TRBJ2-1; TRBD2 matches 13 bases. The trim removed 2 bases at V and 0 bases at J, leaving 4 bases unmatched. The CDR3 consists of 18 residues. Germline values: CDR1 SGHVS, CDR2 FNYEAQ.